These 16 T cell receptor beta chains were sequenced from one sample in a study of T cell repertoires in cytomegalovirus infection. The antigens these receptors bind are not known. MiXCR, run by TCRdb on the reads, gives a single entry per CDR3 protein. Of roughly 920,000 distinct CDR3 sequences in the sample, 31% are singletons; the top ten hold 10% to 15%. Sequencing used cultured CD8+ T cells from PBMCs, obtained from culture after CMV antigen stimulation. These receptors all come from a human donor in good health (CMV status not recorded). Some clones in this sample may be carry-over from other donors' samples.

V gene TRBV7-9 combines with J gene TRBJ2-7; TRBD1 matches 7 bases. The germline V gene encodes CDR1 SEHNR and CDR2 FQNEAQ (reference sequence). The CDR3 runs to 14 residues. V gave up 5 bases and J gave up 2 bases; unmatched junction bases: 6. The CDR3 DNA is TGTGCCAGCAGCCCCACCGGGACAGCCTACGAGCAGTACTTC. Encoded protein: CASSPTGTAYEQYF.

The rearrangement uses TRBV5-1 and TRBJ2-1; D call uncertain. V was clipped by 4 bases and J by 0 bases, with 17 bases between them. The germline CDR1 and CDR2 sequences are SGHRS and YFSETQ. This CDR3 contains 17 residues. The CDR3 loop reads CASSTPSARVSYNEQFF. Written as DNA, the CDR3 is TGCGCCAGCAGCACCCCTTCTGCTAGAGTCTCCTACAATGAGCAGTTCTTC.

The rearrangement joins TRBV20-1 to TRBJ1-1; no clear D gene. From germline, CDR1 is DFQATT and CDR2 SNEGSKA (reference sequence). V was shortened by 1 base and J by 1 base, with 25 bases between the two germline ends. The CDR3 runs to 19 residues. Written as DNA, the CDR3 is TGCAGTGCTAGAGCTAGCATCAGAGATATCTATGATCGGAACACTGAAGCTTTCTTT. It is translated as CSARASIRDIYDRNTEAFF.

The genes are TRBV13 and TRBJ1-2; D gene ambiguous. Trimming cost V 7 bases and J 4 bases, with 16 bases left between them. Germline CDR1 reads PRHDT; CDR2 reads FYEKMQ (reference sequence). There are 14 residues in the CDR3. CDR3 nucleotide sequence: TGTGCCAGCACTACCCCCGGCGCACGCTATGGCTACACCTTC. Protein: CASTTPGARYGYTF. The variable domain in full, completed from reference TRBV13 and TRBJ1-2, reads AAGVIQSPRHLIKEKRETATLKCYPIPRHDTVYWYQQGPGQDPQFLISFYEKMQSDKGSIPDRFSAQQFSDYHSELNMSSLELGDSALYFCASTTPGARYGYTFGSGTRLTVV.

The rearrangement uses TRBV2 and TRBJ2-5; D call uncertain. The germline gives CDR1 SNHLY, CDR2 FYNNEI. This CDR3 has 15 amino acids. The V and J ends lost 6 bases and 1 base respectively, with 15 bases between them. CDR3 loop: CASSPRTVPQETQYF. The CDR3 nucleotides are TGTGCCAGCAGCCCTCGGACCGTTCCCCAAGAGACCCAGTACTTC.

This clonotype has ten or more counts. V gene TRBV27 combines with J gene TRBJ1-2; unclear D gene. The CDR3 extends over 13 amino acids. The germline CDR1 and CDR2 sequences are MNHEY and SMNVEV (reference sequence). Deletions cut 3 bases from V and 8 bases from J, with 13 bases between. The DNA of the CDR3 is TGTGCCAGCAGTTTTGGAGGCACTCTCGGCTACACCTTC. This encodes CASSFGGTLGYTF.

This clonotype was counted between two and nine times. CDR3 region: CASARVWGREREQYF. The CDR3 nucleotides are TGTGCCAGCGCCCGGGTGTGGGGGAGAGAGCGAGAGCAGTACTTC. The chain carries TRBV27 and TRBJ2-7; D may be TRBD1 or TRBD2 (5 bases each). V was shortened by 8 bases and J by 7 bases, with 24 bases between the two germline ends. Germline assignment: CDR1 MNHEY and CDR2 SMNVEV (reference sequence). The CDR3 spans 15 residues.

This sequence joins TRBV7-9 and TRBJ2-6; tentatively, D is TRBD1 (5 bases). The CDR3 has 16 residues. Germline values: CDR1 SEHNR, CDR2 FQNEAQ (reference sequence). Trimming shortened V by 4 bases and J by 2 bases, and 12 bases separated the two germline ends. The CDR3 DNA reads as TGTGCCAGCAGCTCTGACAGCCAAACTGGGGCCAACGTCCTGACTTTC. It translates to CASSSDSQTGANVLTF. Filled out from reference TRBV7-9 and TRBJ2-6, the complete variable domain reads DTGVSQNPRHKITKRGQNVTFRCDPISEHNRLYWYRQTLGQGPEFLTYFQNEAQLEKSRLLSDRFSAERPKGSFSTLEIQRTEQGDSAMYLCASSSDSQTGANVLTFGAGSRLTVL.

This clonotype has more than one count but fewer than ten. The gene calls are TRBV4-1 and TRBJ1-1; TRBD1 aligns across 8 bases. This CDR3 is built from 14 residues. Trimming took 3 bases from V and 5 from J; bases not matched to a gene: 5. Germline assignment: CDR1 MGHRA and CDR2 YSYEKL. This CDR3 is CASSQTTGGTEAFF. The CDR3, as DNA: TGCGCCAGCAGCCAGACTACAGGGGGAACTGAAGCTTTCTTT.

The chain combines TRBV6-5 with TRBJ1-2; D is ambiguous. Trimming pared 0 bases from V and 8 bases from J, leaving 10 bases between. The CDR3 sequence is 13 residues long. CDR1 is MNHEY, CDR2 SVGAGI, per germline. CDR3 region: CASSYSKVAGYTF. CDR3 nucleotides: TGTGCCAGCAGTTACTCGAAGGTTGCCGGCTACACCTTC.

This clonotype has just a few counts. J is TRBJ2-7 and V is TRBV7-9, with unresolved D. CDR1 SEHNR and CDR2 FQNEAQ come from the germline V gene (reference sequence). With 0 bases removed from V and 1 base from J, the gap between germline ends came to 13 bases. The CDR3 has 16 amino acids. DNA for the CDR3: TGTGCCAGCAGCTTAGCGCCCCCGGGCAGGTCCTACGAGCAGTACTTC. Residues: CASSLAPPGRSYEQYF.

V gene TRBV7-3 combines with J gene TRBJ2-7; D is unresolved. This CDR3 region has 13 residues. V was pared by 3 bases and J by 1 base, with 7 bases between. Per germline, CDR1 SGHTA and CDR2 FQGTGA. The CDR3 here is CASSFVCSYEQYV. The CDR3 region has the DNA TGTGCCAGCAGCTTCGTATGTTCCTACGAGCAGTACGTC.

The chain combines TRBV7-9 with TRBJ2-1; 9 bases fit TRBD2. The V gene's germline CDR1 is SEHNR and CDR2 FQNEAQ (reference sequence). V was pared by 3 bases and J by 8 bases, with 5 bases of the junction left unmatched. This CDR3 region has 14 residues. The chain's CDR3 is CASSLAGGIHEQFF. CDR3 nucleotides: TGTGCCAGCAGCTTGGCGGGGGGGATCCATGAGCAGTTCTTC.

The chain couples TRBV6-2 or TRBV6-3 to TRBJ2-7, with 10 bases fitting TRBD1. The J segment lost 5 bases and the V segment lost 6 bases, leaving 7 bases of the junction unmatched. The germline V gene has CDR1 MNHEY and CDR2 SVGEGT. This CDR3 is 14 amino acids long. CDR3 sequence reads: CASSLRQGANEQYV. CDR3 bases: TGTGCCAGCAGCCTCAGACAGGGGGCCAACGAGCAGTACGTC.

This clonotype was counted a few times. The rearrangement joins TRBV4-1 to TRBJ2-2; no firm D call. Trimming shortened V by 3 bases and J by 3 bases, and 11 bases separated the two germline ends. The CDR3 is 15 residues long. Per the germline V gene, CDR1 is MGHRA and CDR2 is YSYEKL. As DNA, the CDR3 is TGCGCCAGCAGCCACGTGAGGCAGTACACCGGGGAGCTGTTTTTT. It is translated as CASSHVRQYTGELFF.

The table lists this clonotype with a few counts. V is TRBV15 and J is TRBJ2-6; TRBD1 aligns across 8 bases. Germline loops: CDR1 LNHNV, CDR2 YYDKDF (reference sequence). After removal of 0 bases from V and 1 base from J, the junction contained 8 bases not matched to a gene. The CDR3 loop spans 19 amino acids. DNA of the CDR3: TGTGCCACCAGCAGAGACCGGAGGACAGGGCCATCTGGGGCCAACGTCCTGACTTTC. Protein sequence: CATSRDRRTGPSGANVLTF.